These 25 T cell receptor beta chains came from one sample sequenced in a study of T-cell memory formation after mild COVID-19. TCRdb recomputed calls from the 5' RACE reads with MiXCR, one row per CDR3 protein. The sample has approximately 450,000 distinct CDR3 sequences, about 20% seen once; the top ten hold 12%. Sequencing used PBMCs or a T cell subset sorted from them (not recorded which). The receptors come from an adult woman who had mild COVID-19 (a few samples of this study predate the infection). Cell type and time point are not known.

This chain links TRBV7-6 with TRBJ2-1, with TRBD2 matching 15 bases. This CDR3 comprises 19 residues. Germline V gene data show CDR1 as SGHVS and CDR2 as FNYEAQ. Germline trimming cut 5 bases from V and 0 bases from J; bases unmatched to any gene: 8. The CDR3 spells CASSIGLAGGPSSYNEQFF. The DNA for the CDR3 is TGTGCCAGCAGCATAGGACTAGCGGGAGGGCCTAGCTCCTACAATGAGCAGTTCTTC.

This chain connects TRBV7-2 to TRBJ1-1, with D unclear. The germline CDR1 and CDR2 sequences are SGHTA and FQGNSA. V shed 5 bases and J shed 6 bases, with 19 bases lying between them. This CDR3 is 15 amino acids long. CDR3 DNA sequence: TGTGCCAGCAGCGCTCGACTCCCGGCAGTCTCTGAAGCTTTCTTT. Its translation: CASSARLPAVSEAFF.

This sequence joins TRBV20-1 and TRBJ2-2; D is unresolved. Germline V CDR1 and CDR2: DFQATT, SNEGSKA (reference sequence). This CDR3 has 15 residues. Trimming removed 0 bases from V and 5 bases from J, with 13 bases in between. The DNA for the CDR3 is TGCAGTGCTAGAGATCGCCTTCTACCGACCGGGGAGCTGTTTTTT. It yields the protein CSARDRLLPTGELFF.

This clonotype was counted a few times. This rearrangement joins TRBV12-3 or TRBV12-4 to TRBJ2-2; D call uncertain. The V and J ends lost 6 bases and 0 bases respectively, with 11 bases between them. CDR3 length: 15 amino acids. CDR3 bases: TGTGCCAGCAGCAGGAGCACGCCGAACACCGGGGAGCTGTTTTTT. Translating gives CASSRSTPNTGELFF.

This clonotype was counted once. This rearrangement joins TRBV29-1 to TRBJ2-1; 8 bases are shared with TRBD1. Germline CDR1 is SQVTM and CDR2 is ANQGSEA. CDR3 length equals 16 residues. V was clipped by 0 bases and J by 5 bases; unmatched bases: 9. This CDR3 is CSVEDRGTGYNNEQFF. CDR3 nucleotides: TGCAGCGTTGAAGATCGCGGGACAGGATATAACAATGAGCAGTTCTTC.

This clonotype was observed a handful of times. This sequence joins TRBV29-1 and TRBJ2-7, with 9 positions matching TRBD2. Looked up from germline, CDR1 is SQVTM and CDR2 is ANQGSEA. CDR3 length equals 11 residues. The CDR3 coding sequence is TGCGCCGGGACTAGCTTCTACGAGCAGTACTTC. This sequence encodes CAGTSFYEQYF.

V is TRBV6-2 or TRBV6-3 and J is TRBJ1-1, with D possibly being TRBD1 (6 bases). CDR1 and CDR2 (germline): MNHEY, SVGEGT. This CDR3 region has 15 residues. V was cut by 6 bases and J by 0 bases, with 14 bases left in between. CDR3 loop: CASRTRTAMNTEAFF. CDR3 sequence (DNA): TGTGCCAGCAGAACGAGGACAGCTATGAACACTGAAGCTTTCTTT.

This clonotype was found a few times. The CDR3 nucleotides read TGTGCCAGCAGCCGGGGGACAGGGTCGGTAGAGACCCAGTACTTC. It is translated as CASSRGTGSVETQYF. This chain connects TRBV7-6 to TRBJ2-5; 9 bases are shared with TRBD1. In germline, CDR1 is SGHVS, CDR2 FNYEAQ. V shed 5 bases, J shed 4 bases, and the junction held 8 bases outside the gene matches. CDR3 length: 15 residues.

V usage is TRBV12-3 or TRBV12-4 and J usage is TRBJ1-1, with D uncertain. CDR3 length equals 14 residues. The V end lost 5 bases, the J end lost 13 bases, and 23 bases lay between the germline ends. CDR3 in DNA: TGTGCCAGCAGTCCCGACGGAAGGAGAAGGATGGATTTCTTT. It is translated as CASSPDGRRRMDFF.

V gene TRBV5-6 combines with J gene TRBJ1-1; possible D gene TRBD1, 6 bases. Germline V gene data show CDR1 as SGHDT and CDR2 as YYEEEE. The CDR3 runs to 12 residues. V was shortened by 3 bases and J by 12 bases, with 15 bases between the two germline ends. The CDR3 here is CASSSWGGPSFF. CDR3 bases: TGTGCCAGCAGCTCCTGGGGGGGGCCCTCTTTCTTT.

This clonotype was seen a handful of times. The V gene is TRBV4-3, the J gene TRBJ2-3; 9 bases are a match to TRBD2. Trimming took 3 bases from V and 1 from J; bases not matched to a gene: 5. Germline V gene lookup returns CDR1 LGHNA and CDR2 YSLEER. The CDR3 is 16 residues long. CDR3 amino acids: CASSQGGRARTDTQYF. CDR3 nucleotide sequence: TGCGCCAGCAGCCAGGGCGGGAGGGCCCGCACAGATACGCAGTATTTT.

The chain employs TRBV12-3 or TRBV12-4 and TRBJ2-1; 8 nucleotides match TRBD2. Trimming cost V 9 bases and J 2 bases; bases outside gene matches: 6. This CDR3 region has 14 residues. CDR3 loop: CASKLSGAYNEQFF. The CDR3 nucleotides read TGTGCCAGTAAACTTAGCGGGGCCTACAATGAGCAGTTCTTC.

This chain joins TRBV5-1 and TRBJ2-7; 8 bases fit TRBD2. Trimming removed 6 bases from V and 6 bases from J; junction bases left unmatched: 14. The CDR3 consists of 15 residues. CDR1 is SGHRS, CDR2 YFSETQ, per germline. CDR3 nucleotides: TGCGCCAGCACTCTCCCGGGACTAGGGAGAGGCGAGCAGTACTTC. Its protein product is CASTLPGLGRGEQYF.

The chain joins TRBV5-1 to TRBJ2-1; TRBD2 agrees at 11 bases. V dropped 6 bases and J dropped 4; count of bases not matched to a gene: 3. In germline, CDR1 is SGHRS, CDR2 YFSETQ. CDR3 length equals 14 residues. The CDR3, as DNA: TGCGCCAGCACCCTAGCGGGAGGATACAATGAGCAGTTCTTC. This sequence encodes CASTLAGGYNEQFF.

This clonotype has only a few counts. The genes are TRBV7-9 and TRBJ2-7, with D unresolved. CDR3 length: 13 residues. Germline CDR1 is SEHNR and CDR2 is FQNEAQ (reference sequence). Trimming removed 6 bases from V and 0 bases from J, with 9 bases in between. The chain's CDR3 is CASRPGNSYEQYF. In DNA form, the CDR3 reads TGTGCCAGCAGGCCGGGTAACTCCTACGAGCAGTACTTC.

The DNA of the CDR3 is TGTGCCACCAGCATTAGGGGGGGAATCGGACTAGGGGACTTCCAGTTCTTC. As protein: CATSIRGGIGLGDFQFF. This rearrangement joins TRBV15 to TRBJ2-1; D may be TRBD2 (7 bases). Trimming removed 4 bases at V and 13 bases at J, with 29 bases between. The germline CDR1 and CDR2 sequences are LNHNV and YYDKDF (reference sequence). The CDR3 consists of 17 residues.

The chain carries TRBV6-6 and TRBJ1-6; D is ambiguous. Germline V lookup: CDR1 MNHNY, CDR2 SVGAGI (reference sequence). Trimming took off 6 bases at V and 9 bases at J, with 12 bases between the two ends. The CDR3 totals 13 residues. The CDR3 DNA follows: TGTGCCAGCAGGCCGGAAGGGAGTTCACCCCTCCACTTT. This translates into CASRPEGSSPLHF.

This clonotype was recorded a few times. The chain is built from TRBV24-1 and TRBJ2-1; a weak D match, TRBD1 (5 bases). V was clipped by 3 bases and J by 9 bases, with 23 bases between them. The CDR3 totals 17 residues. Germline assignment: CDR1 KGHDR and CDR2 SFDVKD. CDR3 sequence (DNA): TGTGCCACCAGTGATACCTCCGGGCCGAGGAAAGGGGTTGAGCAGTTCTTC. It translates to CATSDTSGPRKGVEQFF.

The chain combines TRBV7-2 with TRBJ2-5; TRBD2 matches at 7 bases. This CDR3 comprises 15 residues. Germline loops: CDR1 SGHTA, CDR2 FQGNSA. The V segment lost 2 bases and the J segment 0 bases; nucleotides outside the gene matches: 3. The CDR3, as DNA: TGTGCCAGCAGCTTACCCGGGGGGTACCAAGAGACCCAGTACTTC. Translated, it gives CASSLPGGYQETQYF.

Only a few counts were recorded for this clonotype. The V call is TRBV5-1, the J call TRBJ1-1, with D possibly matching TRBD1 (5 bases). This CDR3 comprises 14 residues. V was clipped by 6 bases and J by 1 base, with 13 bases between them. Germline loops: CDR1 SGHRS, CDR2 YFSETQ. CDR3 sequence reads: CASTPGGENTEAFF. The CDR3 nucleotides read TGCGCCAGCACCCCCGGGGGGGAGAACACTGAAGCTTTCTTT.

This clonotype was seen more than once but under ten times. The chain combines TRBV11-3 with TRBJ1-1; D is unresolved. V was shortened by 3 bases and J by 10 bases, with 12 bases between the two germline ends. CDR3 length: 12 amino acids. CDR1 and CDR2 (germline): SGHNT, YENEEA. CDR3 coding DNA: TGTGCCAGCAGCTTCGAGCGACGGGCAGCTTTCTTT. Translation: CASSFERRAAFF.

The chain uses TRBV20-1 and TRBJ2-1, with 14 bases lining up with TRBD2. The CDR3 is made up of 18 amino acids. V dropped 5 bases and J dropped 0; count of bases not matched to a gene: 9. Germline CDR1 reads DFQATT; CDR2 reads SNEGSKA (reference sequence). The CDR3 is CSAVTSGGDLVSYNEQFF. The CDR3 DNA follows: TGCAGTGCTGTGACTAGCGGGGGGGACCTCGTCTCCTACAATGAGCAGTTCTTC.

This clonotype showed up just a few times. It is unclear where the CDR3 begins or ends on the DNA, so no DNA is shown, and the CDR3 is as TCRdb lists it. Here the CDR3 reads CASLSQGKPGSCFF. The V call is TRBV6-2 or TRBV6-3, the J call TRBJ2-2; TRBD1 was called by the table and not checked on the DNA. Ends included, the CDR3 has 14 residues. Per germline, CDR1 MNHEY and CDR2 SVGEGT.

The chain is built from TRBV5-1 and TRBJ2-7; the D is unclear. The length of the CDR3 is 13 residues. Trimming cost V 4 bases and J 2 bases, with 10 bases left between them. CDR1 and CDR2 from the germline V gene are SGHRS and YFSETQ. The CDR3 spells CASSPEAPYEQYF. The CDR3 DNA is TGCGCCAGCAGCCCGGAAGCCCCCTACGAGCAGTACTTC.

The chain carries TRBV18 and TRBJ2-7; TRBD1 matches at 7 bases. The CDR3 extends over 14 amino acids. Germline CDR1 KGHSH, CDR2 LQKENI. V was clipped by 4 bases and J by 5 bases; unmatched bases: 8. CDR3 in DNA: TGTGCCAGCTCACAAAACAGGGGCATGGACGAGCAGTACTTC. Translation: CASSQNRGMDEQYF.